The 19 T cell receptor beta chains below all came from one sample that was sequenced in a study of T-cell reconstitution after alpha-beta-depleted transplantation in children. Unique molecular identifiers were used in preparing the TCRbeta library. TCRdb re-derived calls from the PCR reads in MiXCR, one entry per CDR3 protein. The table has over 400,000 distinct CDR3 sequences, around 13% seen once. The sample was PBMCs from the stem cell graft donor, taken from the stem cell graft. These receptors were collected from a human donor who donated a stem cell graft to a child with combined immunodeficiency.

The rearrangement links TRBV3-1 to TRBJ2-7; 7 bases are a match to TRBD1. From germline, CDR1 is LGHDT and CDR2 YNNKEL (reference sequence). This CDR3 is 15 amino acids long. With V trimmed by 4 bases and J by 2 bases, 8 bases remained unmatched. The CDR3: CASSPLQGLTYEQYF. The CDR3 bases are TGTGCCAGCAGCCCCTTACAGGGGTTGACCTACGAGCAGTACTTC.

There are many counts of this clonotype. The chain employs TRBV6-2 or TRBV6-3 and TRBJ2-7; D may be TRBD2 (7 bases). From germline, CDR1 is MNHEY and CDR2 SVGEGT. CDR3 length equals 15 residues. V was trimmed by 1 base and J by 1 base, leaving 11 bases between them. CDR3 protein: CASSYFAGASYEQYF. The CDR3 DNA is TGTGCCAGCAGTTACTTCGCGGGGGCATCCTACGAGCAGTACTTC.

This clonotype was found many times. The chain joins TRBV20-1 to TRBJ2-1, with D maybe TRBD2 (6 bases). This CDR3 has 14 residues. Trimming shortened V by 6 bases and J by 6 bases, and 18 bases separated the two germline ends. Germline CDR1 reads DFQATT; CDR2 reads SNEGSKA (reference sequence). For the CDR3, the DNA is TGCAGTGCCCCAATGACTAGGCTTAGCAATGAGCAGTTCTTC. Residues: CSAPMTRLSNEQFF.

The chain recombines TRBV18 with TRBJ2-6; the D gene could be TRBD1 or TRBD2 (5 bases each). The CDR3 is 17 residues long. From germline, CDR1 is KGHSH and CDR2 LQKENI. V shed 4 bases and J shed 1 base, with 14 bases lying between them. In nucleotides, the CDR3 is TGTGCCAGCTCACTGAGGGGTGATGCGTCTGGGGCCAACGTCCTGACTTTC. This translates into CASSLRGDASGANVLTF.

This clonotype was found a few times. This rearrangement joins TRBV6-2 or TRBV6-3 to TRBJ2-1; D not resolved. Germline assignment: CDR1 MNHEY and CDR2 SVGEGT. The CDR3 length is 11 residues. V shed 8 bases and J shed 9 bases, with 11 bases lying between them. CDR3 in amino acids: CASELTFEQFF. The CDR3 region has the DNA TGTGCCAGCGAACTTACATTTGAGCAGTTCTTC.

This rearrangement joins TRBV7-6 to TRBJ2-5; 7 positions agree with TRBD1. Germline V gene sequence: CDR1 SGHVS, CDR2 FNYEAQ. Germline trimming cut 5 bases from V and 2 bases from J; bases unmatched to any gene: 8. This CDR3 contains 15 residues. This CDR3 is CASSQGTDFQETQYF. CDR3 in DNA: TGTGCCAGCAGCCAAGGGACAGACTTTCAAGAGACCCAGTACTTC.

J is TRBJ2-7 and V is TRBV2, with 11 nucleotides matching TRBD2. CDR3 length: 12 residues. Per germline, CDR1 SNHLY and CDR2 FYNNEI. J lost 11 bases, V lost 7 bases, and 7 bases had no gene match. The CDR3 region has the DNA TGTGCCAGCAAAACTAGCGGGAGTACTAAGTACTTC. It is translated as CASKTSGSTKYF.

The J gene is TRBJ2-1, the V gene TRBV29-1, with 10 bases aligning to TRBD2. CDR1 and CDR2 (germline): SQVTM, ANQGSEA. The J segment lost 9 bases and the V segment lost 7 bases, leaving 9 bases of the junction unmatched. The length of the CDR3 is 13 residues. The DNA of the CDR3 is TGCAGCGCCGAAATAGGACTAGCGGTTGAGCAGTTCTTC. Encoded protein: CSAEIGLAVEQFF.

This clonotype was seen a handful of times. The rearrangement uses TRBV5-1 and TRBJ2-7; 12 bases are shared with TRBD2. Germline V gene lookup returns CDR1 SGHRS and CDR2 YFSETQ. V shed 1 base, J shed 5 bases, and the junction held 1 base outside the gene matches. This CDR3 spans 14 amino acids. The CDR3 here is CASSLPSGGDEQYF. CDR3 coding DNA: TGCGCCAGCAGCTTGCCTAGCGGGGGGGACGAGCAGTACTTC.

The chain employs TRBV11-1 and TRBJ2-1, with 9 bases that match TRBD2. This CDR3 has 14 amino acids. V lost 6 bases and J lost 8; bases outside the gene matches: 8. The germline V gene encodes CDR1 SGHAT and CDR2 FQDESV (reference sequence). As DNA, the CDR3 is TGTGCCAGCAGGACGCAGCGGGGGGCCTATGAGCAGTTCTTC. Amino acids: CASRTQRGAYEQFF. The whole variable domain, remainder taken from reference TRBV11-1 and TRBJ2-1, is EAEVAQSPRYKITEKSQAVAFWCDPISGHATLYWYRQILGQGPELLVQFQDESVVDDSQLPKDRFSAERLKGVDSTLKIQPAELGDSAMYLCASRTQRGAYEQFFGPGTRLTVL.

This clonotype was counted between two and nine times. The chain recombines TRBV5-5 with TRBJ2-7; a possible D gene is TRBD2 (7 bases). The CDR3 runs 18 residues. Germline values: CDR1 SGHKS, CDR2 YYEKEE (reference sequence). Trimming cost V 0 bases and J 0 bases, with 19 bases left between them. CDR3 coding DNA: TGTGCCAGCAGCTTGGAAATGGGGGGGGCTGCGACCTCCTACGAGCAGTACTTC. Protein sequence: CASSLEMGGAATSYEQYF.

This clonotype was observed a handful of times. The chain has TRBV11-3 and TRBJ1-1; weak D call: TRBD1 (6 bases). Trimming stripped 1 base from V and 4 bases from J, with 10 bases between. From germline, CDR1 is SGHNT and CDR2 YENEEA. The CDR3 contains 14 residues. In DNA, the CDR3 is TGTGCCAGCAGCTTAGTATCCAGGGGCACTGAAGCTTTCTTT. This codes for CASSLVSRGTEAFF.

This clonotype was detected ten times or more. The chain employs TRBV7-3 and TRBJ2-3, with no clear D. The V end was cut by 5 bases, the J end by 0 bases, with 9 bases between. Germline values: CDR1 SGHTA, CDR2 FQGTGA. The CDR3 is 14 amino acids. The CDR3 here is CASSPMLSTDTQYF. The CDR3 region has the DNA TGTGCCAGCAGCCCCATGCTCAGCACAGATACGCAGTATTTT.

This clonotype was seen many times. The chain employs TRBV7-9 and TRBJ2-5; 12 bases align to TRBD2. Germline assignment: CDR1 SEHNR and CDR2 FQNEAQ (reference sequence). V dropped 5 bases and J dropped 1; count of bases not matched to a gene: 8. This CDR3 comprises 17 residues. The CDR3 DNA reads as TGTGCCAGCAGCCCATCTCCGGGACTAGCGGGCCAAGAGACCCAGTACTTC. It specifies CASSPSPGLAGQETQYF.

The chain couples TRBV6-1 to TRBJ2-3, with 8 bases fitting TRBD2. The CDR3 sequence is 14 residues long. J was trimmed by 5 bases and V by 6 bases; bases with no gene match: 7. Germline CDR1 and CDR2: MNHNS and SASEGT. The CDR3 DNA is TGTGCCAGCAGCCAGAGCGGGGGCGGAGATACGCAGTATTTT. Protein sequence: CASSQSGGGDTQYF.

V usage is TRBV29-1 and J usage is TRBJ2-3, with a possible D match to TRBD2 (5 bases). Germline CDR1 SQVTM, CDR2 ANQGSEA. The V and J ends lost 7 bases and 2 bases respectively, with 13 bases between them. This CDR3 is built from 13 residues. The CDR3 DNA is TGCAGCGCCCCGGGGAGTAACACAGATACGCAGTATTTT. Its translation: CSAPGSNTDTQYF.

This chain uses TRBV12-3 or TRBV12-4 with TRBJ2-2; D is unresolved. The V end was cut by 6 bases, the J end by 6 bases, with 8 bases between. This CDR3 spans 12 amino acids. CDR3 nucleotide sequence: TGTGCCAGCAGCTACCAACCCGGGGAGCTGTTTTTT. It specifies CASSYQPGELFF.

V gene TRBV20-1 combines with J gene TRBJ2-7, with 12 bases aligning to TRBD1. Unmatched junction bases numbered 10, after V lost 2 bases and J lost 5 bases. This CDR3 is built from 16 residues. Germline CDR1 DFQATT, CDR2 SNEGSKA (reference sequence). The CDR3 nucleotides are TGCAGTGCTAGACGCCTCCGGGACAGGGGGCTCAACGAGCAGTACTTC. It is translated as CSARRLRDRGLNEQYF.

This clonotype has a count of ten or more. The chain has TRBV9 and TRBJ2-3, with unresolved D. V gave up 5 bases and J gave up 1 base, with 11 bases separating them. The germline gives CDR1 SGDLS, CDR2 YYNGEE. The CDR3 extends over 14 amino acids. The CDR3 is CASSAYIGTDTQYF. CDR3 bases: TGTGCCAGCAGTGCCTACATCGGCACAGATACGCAGTATTTT.